The 23 T cell receptor beta chains in this list originate from one sample, sequenced in a study of control samples from healthy donors and cancer patients. Using immunoSEQ multiplex PCR, the repertoire was profiled, and TCRdb retains in-frame clones only, with some absent. Altogether about 130,000 clones are present, about 90% being singletons, with the ten largest covering roughly 1.9%. Sequenced sample: blood. The receptors were sampled from a woman between 50 and 59 years old in good health.

The V call is TRBV6-1, the J call TRBJ1-2; D is unresolved. CDR1 is MNHNS and CDR2 is SASEGT in the germline V gene. The V end lost 3 bases, the J end lost 4 bases, and 9 bases lay between the germline ends. The CDR3 is made up of 13 amino acids. CDR3 region: CASSEGSFYGYTF. CDR3 bases: TGTGCCAGCAGTGAGGGCTCCTTCTATGGCTACACCTTC.

V and J are TRBV3-1 (or the pseudogene TRBV3-2) and TRBJ2-1; 8 bases are a match to TRBD1. V was clipped by 2 bases and J by 4 bases; unmatched bases: 7. Germline V gives CDR1 LGHDT, CDR2 YNNKEL (reference sequence). There are 16 residues in the CDR3. The DNA of the CDR3 is TGTGCCAGCAGCCAACTCCAGGGGGCGCAGTACAATGAGCAGTTCTTC. Translation: CASSQLQGAQYNEQFF.

This clone appeared once. The genes are TRBV7-9 and TRBJ2-1; 7 bases agree with TRBD2. J was trimmed by 4 bases and V by 1 base; bases with no gene match: 7. This CDR3 is 16 amino acids long. Germline lookup yields CDR1 SEHNR and CDR2 FQNEAQ (reference sequence). The CDR3, as DNA: TGTGCCAGCAGCTTAGGGGGAGGGCCCTCTTACAATGAGCAGTTCTTC. It yields the protein CASSLGGGPSYNEQFF. Full variable domain (missing parts from reference TRBV7-9 and TRBJ2-1): DTGVSQNPRHKITKRGQNVTFRCDPISEHNRLYWYRQTLGQGPEFLTYFQNEAQLEKSRLLSDRFSAERPKGSFSTLEIQRTEQGDSAMYLCASSLGGGPSYNEQFFGPGTRLTVL.

This chain uses TRBV5-8 with TRBJ2-1; TRBD2 aligns across 10 bases. J lost 3 bases, V lost 0 bases, and 6 bases had no gene match. The CDR3 runs to 17 residues. Looked up from germline, CDR1 is SGHTS and CDR2 is YDEGEE. The DNA of the CDR3 is TGTGCCAGCAGCTTGGGGATAGCGGGGGGTAGCTACAATGAGCAGTTCTTC. It encodes CASSLGIAGGSYNEQFF.

This sequence joins TRBV19 and TRBJ1-4; D not certain. The CDR3 extends over 15 amino acids. The germline V gene has CDR1 LNHDA and CDR2 SQIVND (reference sequence). V was cut by 5 bases and J by 8 bases, with 18 bases left in between. This chain's CDR3 is CASSERGSIGEKLFF. The CDR3 DNA sequence: TGTGCCAGTAGTGAACGGGGAAGCATTGGGGAAAAACTGTTTTTT. Complete variable domain (other parts from reference TRBV19 and TRBJ1-4): DGGITQSPKYLFRKEGQNVTLSCEQNLNHDAMYWYRQDPGQGLRLIYYSQIVNDFQKGDIAEGYSVSREKKESFPLTVTSAQKNPTAFYLCASSERGSIGEKLFFGSGTQLSVL.

The rearrangement uses TRBV5-4 and TRBJ2-1, with a possible D match to TRBD1 (6 bases). The V end was cut by 2 bases, the J end by 0 bases, with 15 bases between. Germline CDR1 and CDR2: SGHNT and YYREEE (reference sequence). The CDR3 is 17 amino acids. The CDR3 spells CASSLGGVASSYNEQFF. The CDR3 DNA reads as TGTGCCAGCAGCTTAGGGGGAGTAGCGAGCTCCTACAATGAGCAGTTCTTC.

V usage is TRBV18 and J usage is TRBJ1-1; D gene ambiguous. This CDR3 has 15 residues. The V gene's germline CDR1 is KGHSH and CDR2 LQKENI. V was cut by 2 bases and J by 5 bases, with 15 bases left in between. The CDR3 protein is CASSPIPGWRTEAFF. The CDR3, as DNA: TGTGCCAGCTCACCAATTCCGGGTTGGAGGACTGAAGCTTTCTTT.

The chain's CDR3 is CASRVTDTQYF. The CDR3, as DNA: TGTGCCAGCAGGGTCACAGATACGCAGTATTTT. The V and J genes are TRBV12-3 or TRBV12-4 and TRBJ2-3; no clear D gene. This CDR3 contains 11 residues. The ends were cut back, 6 bases at V and 2 bases at J, with 3 bases in the middle.

This chain joins TRBV29-1 and TRBJ1-1; 8 bases fit TRBD1. Unmatched junction bases numbered 1, after V lost 7 bases and J lost 0 bases. The CDR3 has 12 residues. Germline CDR1 and CDR2: SQVTM and ANQGSEA. CDR3 residues: CSGQGMNTEAFF. The DNA of the CDR3 is TGCAGCGGACAGGGGATGAACACTGAAGCTTTCTTT.

This chain uses TRBV10-3 with TRBJ2-1, with TRBD2 matching over 8 bases. The CDR3 extends over 15 amino acids. The trim removed 0 bases at V and 5 bases at J, leaving 3 bases unmatched. The V gene's germline CDR1 is ENHRY and CDR2 SYGVKD. The CDR3 region has the DNA TGTGCCATCAGTGAGTCTGTAGCGGGAAACAATGAGCAGTTCTTC. It codes for CAISESVAGNNEQFF.

This sequence joins TRBV19 and TRBJ1-2; D call uncertain. The V and J ends lost 2 bases and 8 bases respectively, with 12 bases between them. CDR3 length: 13 amino acids. Germline V CDR1 and CDR2: LNHDA, SQIVND (reference sequence). Here the CDR3 reads CASSIRPLGGYTF. The CDR3 bases are TGTGCCAGTAGTATAAGGCCCCTGGGAGGCTACACCTTC. Full variable domain (rest looked up from reference TRBV19 and TRBJ1-2): DGGITQSPKYLFRKEGQNVTLSCEQNLNHDAMYWYRQDPGQGLRLIYYSQIVNDFQKGDIAEGYSVSREKKESFPLTVTSAQKNPTAFYLCASSIRPLGGYTFGSGTRLTVV.

The chain recombines TRBV19 with TRBJ2-2; TRBD2 matches 11 bases. V trimming: 10 bases; J trimming: 4 bases; junction bases outside the gene matches: 8. Germline loops: CDR1 LNHDA, CDR2 SQIVND (reference sequence). The CDR3 has 15 residues. CDR3 protein: CATLAGGVRTGELFF. The DNA of the CDR3 is TGTGCCACCTTAGCGGGAGGGGTACGCACCGGGGAGCTGTTTTTT.

The V call is TRBV10-3, the J call TRBJ1-3, with 10 bases matching TRBD1. V lost 6 bases, J lost 8 bases, and 10 bases stayed unmatched. This CDR3 contains 15 residues. The germline gives CDR1 ENHRY, CDR2 SYGVKD. This chain's CDR3 is CAISEDRGPLDTIYF. CDR3 DNA: TGTGCCATCAGCGAAGACAGGGGGCCTCTGGACACCATATATTTT.

V is TRBV19 and J is TRBJ2-7; a weak D match, TRBD1 (5 bases). Trimming stripped 9 bases from V and 0 bases from J, with 12 bases between. CDR3 size: 13 residues. The germline V gene has CDR1 LNHDA and CDR2 SQIVND (reference sequence). The CDR3 sequence is CASAQQVSYEQYF. The CDR3 DNA sequence: TGTGCCAGCGCTCAACAGGTCTCCTACGAGCAGTACTTC.

The chain has TRBV27 and TRBJ2-1; D perhaps matches TRBD1 (6 bases). The CDR3 has 13 amino acids. Germline V gene lookup returns CDR1 MNHEY and CDR2 SMNVEV (reference sequence). The V end was cut by 3 bases, the J end by 7 bases, with 10 bases between. The CDR3 loop reads CASSFEGGNEQFF. CDR3 nucleotides: TGTGCCAGCAGTTTTGAAGGGGGAAATGAGCAGTTCTTC.

V is TRBV29-1 and J is TRBJ1-1, with a possible D match to TRBD1 (6 bases). Deletions cut 7 bases from V and 2 bases from J, with 14 bases between. Germline CDR1 SQVTM, CDR2 ANQGSEA. CDR3 length: 13 amino acids. The CDR3 DNA reads TGCAGCGCCCTGAAGGGACAAAACACTGAAGCTTTCTTT. Its translation is CSALKGQNTEAFF.

This CDR3 reads CSARILLEAFF. CDR3 sequence (DNA): TGCAGTGCTAGAATACTTCTAGAAGCTTTCTTT. The rearrangement links TRBV20-1 to TRBJ1-1; unclear D gene. Trimming stripped 2 bases from V and 8 bases from J, with 9 bases between. Germline V CDR1 and CDR2: DFQATT, SNEGSKA (reference sequence). This CDR3 is built from 11 residues.

This chain connects TRBV5-1 to TRBJ1-6; TRBD1 matches at 11 bases. Germline CDR1 and CDR2: SGHRS and YFSETQ. After removal of 0 bases from V and 7 bases from J, the junction contained 6 bases not matched to a gene. The CDR3 totals 17 residues. CDR3 protein: CASSLAARTGGNSPLHF. The CDR3 nucleotides read TGCGCCAGCAGCTTGGCTGCGAGGACAGGGGGCAATTCACCCCTCCACTTT.

The J gene is TRBJ2-7, the V gene TRBV12-3 or TRBV12-4, with unresolved D. CDR3 length: 13 residues. V shed 4 bases and J shed 1 base, with 8 bases lying between them. DNA for the CDR3: TGTGCCAGCAGTTCGAGGTCGTCCTACGAGCAGTACTTC. Translation: CASSSRSSYEQYF.

In this sample, this clone turned up once. CDR3 sequence reads: CASSSRAWATDTQYF. CDR3 in DNA: TGTGCCAGCAGCTCCAGGGCTTGGGCCACAGATACGCAGTATTTT. The chain employs TRBV28 and TRBJ2-3; the D gene is possibly TRBD1 (5 bases). The CDR3 is 15 amino acids. The germline V gene encodes CDR1 MDHEN and CDR2 SYDVKM. Trimming cost V 6 bases and J 2 bases, with 15 bases left between them. Filled out from reference TRBV28 and TRBJ2-3, the complete variable domain reads DVKVTQSSRYLVKRTGEKVFLECVQDMDHENMFWYRQDPGLGLRLIYFSYDVKMKEKGDIPEGYSVSREKKERFSLILESASTNQTSMYLCASSSRAWATDTQYFGPGTRLTVL.

V and J are TRBV5-8 and TRBJ2-3; 7 nucleotides match TRBD1. Trimming removed 7 bases from V and 2 bases from J; junction bases left unmatched: 7. CDR3 length equals 14 residues. Germline V gives CDR1 SGHTS, CDR2 YDEGEE. CDR3 in DNA: TGTGCCAGCTCCCGAGACAGGGCCACAGATACGCAGTATTTT. Residues: CASSRDRATDTQYF.

The chain combines TRBV7-8 with TRBJ2-3; the D gene is possibly TRBD2 (6 bases). There are 15 residues in the CDR3. V was trimmed by 1 base and J by 2 bases, leaving 10 bases between them. Germline CDR1 reads SGHVS; CDR2 reads FQNEAQ. The DNA of the CDR3 is TGTGCCAGCAGCTTAGATGGCGGGGCCACAGATACGCAGTATTTT. Its protein is CASSLDGGATDTQYF.

The rearrangement joins TRBV5-1 to TRBJ2-2; the D is unclear. This CDR3 region has 14 residues. Germline loops: CDR1 SGHRS, CDR2 YFSETQ. The V gene lost 4 bases and the J gene lost 4 bases, with 11 bases spanning the gap. CDR3 in amino acids: CASSGRSFTGELFF. In DNA, the CDR3 is TGCGCCAGCAGCGGCCGTAGCTTCACCGGGGAGCTGTTTTTT.